This T cell receptor (beta chain) is from a study of blood T cell repertoires in COVID-19. About the study: Italy, Spain and the United States were the sources of the convalescent and acute COVID-19 samples. PBMCs, B-cell-depleted T cells, or T cells provided the cDNA or gDNA that made up the material.

V lost 0 bases to trimming and J lost 4 bases; unmatched junction nucleotides: 12. Germline V gene data show CDR1 as LGHNA and CDR2 as YSLEER. This CDR3 contains 20 residues. TCRdb's copy holds only in-frame clones and misses some; the assay was immunoSEQ multiplex PCR. This sample has 100,000 to 130,000 clones, with about 91% found just once. The chain employs TRBV4-3 and TRBJ2-3, with 14 bases lining up with TRBD2. The receptor's source is a man aged 50 to 59 with active or convalescent COVID-19. Sequenced: peripheral blood. The CDR3 spells CASSQERVEGGLAGADTQYF. CDR3 nucleotides: TGCGCCAGCAGCCAAGAACGTGTAGAGGGGGGACTAGCGGGAGCAGATACGCAGTATTTT.